The 26 T cell receptor beta chains below come from one sample, sequenced in a study of blood T cell repertoires in COVID-19. Profiling relied on immunoSEQ multiplex PCR, and the TCRdb table lists in-frame clones only, not all of them. In the table there are about 440,000 clones, 90% of which are singletons. Material for sequencing was PBMCs or T cells enriched from blood (not recorded which). Receptors originate from a man aged 18 to 29 who had recovered from COVID-19.

The chain uses TRBV2 and TRBJ1-5; 9 bases match TRBD1. Trimming cost V 7 bases and J 5 bases; bases outside gene matches: 3. In germline, CDR1 is SNHLY, CDR2 FYNNEI. CDR3 length equals 13 residues. CDR3 nucleotides: TGTGCCAGCAACCGGGACAGGGATCAGCCCCAGCATTTT. Encoded protein: CASNRDRDQPQHF.

The rearrangement links TRBV12-5 to TRBJ1-5; D is possibly TRBD1 (5 bases). CDR1 and CDR2 (germline): LGHNT, FRNRAP. Between the trimmed V and J ends, which lost 4 bases and 0 bases, there was a span of 19 bases. The length of the CDR3 is 18 residues. CDR3 DNA sequence: TGTGCTAGTGGTTGGGCTCTGGGGGGTACGTATAGCAATCAGCCCCAGCATTTT. It encodes CASGWALGGTYSNQPQHF.

The chain links TRBV9 to TRBJ2-7; 8 positions agree with TRBD2. The CDR3 sequence is 16 residues long. V was clipped by 4 bases and J by 1 base; unmatched bases: 10. Germline V gives CDR1 SGDLS, CDR2 YYNGEE. The CDR3 DNA sequence: TGTGCCAGCAGCACCGGGGGGGGTCCGGCGTCCTACGAGCAGTACTTC. Translation: CASSTGGGPASYEQYF.

J is TRBJ1-6 and V is TRBV7-2, with D perhaps matching TRBD1 (6 bases). This CDR3 is built from 14 residues. CDR1 SGHTA and CDR2 FQGNSA come from the germline V gene. The V end was cut by 5 bases, the J end by 10 bases, with 15 bases between. The CDR3 loop is CASSLQGRNSPLHF. The CDR3 nucleotides read TGTGCCAGCAGCCTACAGGGAAGGAACTCACCCCTCCACTTT. The complete variable domain, with remaining parts taken from reference TRBV7-2 and TRBJ1-6, reads GAGVSQSPSNKVTEKGKDVELRCDPISGHTALYWYRQSLGQGLEFLIYFQGNSAPDKSGLPSDRFSAERTGGSVSTLTIQRTQQEDSAVYLCASSLQGRNSPLHFGNGTRLTVT.

This chain uses TRBV28 with TRBJ2-1; 9 positions match TRBD2. Germline lookup yields CDR1 MDHEN and CDR2 SYDVKM. The CDR3 has 16 amino acids. The V segment lost 4 bases and the J segment 2 bases; nucleotides outside the gene matches: 6. The CDR3 reads CASSSPIAGAYNEQFF. The DNA for the CDR3 is TGTGCCAGCAGTTCTCCCATAGCGGGAGCCTACAATGAGCAGTTCTTC.

This chain links TRBV7-2 with TRBJ1-5; 7 nucleotides align to TRBD1. With V trimmed by 2 bases and J by 3 bases, 10 bases remained unmatched. Germline values: CDR1 SGHTA, CDR2 FQGNSA. This CDR3 has 17 amino acids. CDR3 loop: CASSLTGGTDLNQPQHF. DNA for the CDR3: TGTGCCAGCAGCTTAACAGGCGGGACAGACCTCAATCAGCCCCAGCATTTT.

This clone showed up just once. The CDR3 here is CASSSRLAGGLSTDTQYF. CDR3 bases: TGTGCCAGCAGTTCCAGACTAGCGGGAGGGCTTTCGACAGATACGCAGTATTTT. The chain carries TRBV27 and TRBJ2-3; 14 positions agree with TRBD2. The germline V gene encodes CDR1 MNHEY and CDR2 SMNVEV (reference sequence). Trimming cost V 4 bases and J 3 bases; bases outside gene matches: 9. The CDR3 has 18 amino acids.

The chain uses TRBV10-1 and TRBJ2-1, with 7 bases lining up with TRBD2. CDR3 size: 14 residues. Trimming at V came to 0 bases and at J to 9 bases, leaving 5 bases not matched to a gene. Germline V CDR1 and CDR2: WNHNN, SYGVQD (reference sequence). CDR3 sequence (DNA): TGCGCCAGCAGTGAGTCGGGGAGGGCGGCTGAGCAGTTCTTC. This sequence encodes CASSESGRAAEQFF.

The genes are TRBV28 and TRBJ2-7; 9 bases are shared with TRBD1. The CDR3 spans 14 residues. CDR1 MDHEN and CDR2 SYDVKM come from the germline V gene. V lost 7 bases, J lost 2 bases, and 6 bases stayed unmatched. CDR3 coding DNA: TGTGCCAGCAAATTTGGGACAGGGACCTACGAGCAGTACTTC. It translates to CASKFGTGTYEQYF.

Regarding this clone: At the DNA level, this CDR3 is encoded by other sequences in the same sample as well. The chain has TRBV28 and TRBJ1-3, with unresolved D. V was pared by 3 bases and J by 2 bases, with 5 bases between. Germline V gene sequence: CDR1 MDHEN, CDR2 SYDVKM. The CDR3 extends over 13 amino acids. CDR3: CASSFRPGNTIYF. The CDR3 DNA reads TGTGCCAGCAGTTTTCGTCCTGGAAACACCATATATTTT.

The V gene is TRBV9, the J gene TRBJ2-6; unclear D gene. Germline CDR1 is SGDLS and CDR2 is YYNGEE. V lost 0 bases, J lost 4 bases, and 11 bases lay in between. This CDR3 contains 16 residues. CDR3 residues: CASSVGSGAGANVLTF. The CDR3 coding sequence is TGTGCCAGCAGCGTAGGCTCTGGAGCCGGGGCCAACGTCCTGACTTTC.

The chain has TRBV19 and TRBJ2-7; D might be TRBD1 (6 bases). The CDR3 spans 14 residues. The germline CDR1 and CDR2 sequences are LNHDA and SQIVND (reference sequence). Trimming removed 6 bases from V and 5 bases from J, with 17 bases in between. The DNA for the CDR3 is TGTGCCAGTAGCCAACAGGGTCGTTGGGACGAGCAGTACTTC. Residues: CASSQQGRWDEQYF.

The V gene is TRBV28, the J gene TRBJ2-7, with TRBD2 as a possible D gene (7 bases). The CDR3 is 15 amino acids. Trimming removed 4 bases at V and 1 base at J, with 14 bases between. From germline, CDR1 is MDHEN and CDR2 SYDVKM. The CDR3 bases are TGTGCCAGCAGTTACCGGGGGGCCAAGTCCTACGAGCAGTACTTC. Amino acids: CASSYRGAKSYEQYF. The full variable domain, in which reference TRBV28 and TRBJ2-7 provide the parts outside the CDR3, is DVKVTQSSRYLVKRTGEKVFLECVQDMDHENMFWYRQDPGLGLRLIYFSYDVKMKEKGDIPEGYSVSREKKERFSLILESASTNQTSMYLCASSYRGAKSYEQYFGPGTRLTVT.

This chain uses TRBV29-1 with TRBJ2-1; 7 bases fit TRBD1. The CDR3 length is 12 residues. The junction had 7 bases not matched to a gene; V was cut back by 5 bases and J by 9 bases. Germline V gene lookup returns CDR1 SQVTM and CDR2 ANQGSEA. The CDR3 coding sequence is TGCAGCGTTAAATCCTCAGGGGGTGAGCAGTTCTTC. It codes for CSVKSSGGEQFF.

The J gene is TRBJ1-5, the V gene TRBV20-1; D not resolved. The CDR3 has 12 amino acids. The V end lost 6 bases, the J end lost 2 bases, and 8 bases lay between the germline ends. Germline V gives CDR1 DFQATT, CDR2 SNEGSKA (reference sequence). CDR3 residues: CSASGGNQPQHF. CDR3 sequence (DNA): TGCAGTGCGAGTGGCGGCAATCAGCCCCAGCATTTT.

The chain recombines TRBV5-1 with TRBJ2-5; 7 nucleotides line up with TRBD2. The V gene's germline CDR1 is SGHRS and CDR2 YFSETQ. The CDR3 totals 21 residues. Unmatched junction bases numbered 25, after V lost 0 bases and J lost 5 bases. CDR3 in amino acids: CASSLGARTTGGTMARETQYF. The CDR3, as DNA: TGCGCCAGCAGCTTGGGCGCGAGGACTACGGGCGGGACTATGGCTCGGGAGACCCAGTACTTC.

The rearrangement links TRBV11-2 to TRBJ1-3; D gene ambiguous. The V end was cut by 1 base, the J end by 4 bases, with 14 bases between. Germline V gene lookup returns CDR1 SGHAT and CDR2 FQNNGV. The CDR3 spans 16 residues. The CDR3 loop is CASSLVEFTGGNTIYF. The CDR3 DNA is TGTGCCAGCAGCTTAGTTGAGTTCACGGGGGGAAACACCATATATTTT. The complete variable domain, with remaining parts taken from reference TRBV11-2 and TRBJ1-3, reads EAGVAQSPRYKIIEKRQSVAFWCNPISGHATLYWYQQILGQGPKLLIQFQNNGVVDDSQLPKDRFSAERLKGVDSTLKIQPAKLEDSAVYLCASSLVEFTGGNTIYFGEGSWLTVV.

This chain connects TRBV30 to TRBJ1-2; D ambiguous. Germline lookup yields CDR1 GTSNPN and CDR2 SVGIG (reference sequence). The CDR3 is made up of 12 amino acids. The V gene lost 0 bases and the J gene lost 10 bases, with 12 bases spanning the gap. CDR3 residues: CAWSVLGRNYTF. As DNA, the CDR3 is TGTGCCTGGAGTGTACTAGGGCGGAACTACACCTTC.

This chain uses TRBV18 with TRBJ1-1; perhaps TRBD1 as D (5 bases). This CDR3 has 16 amino acids. V dropped 3 bases and J dropped 7 bases, with 21 bases sitting between them. Looked up from germline, CDR1 is KGHSH and CDR2 is LQKENI. This CDR3 is CASSPPSIGQRNEAFF. CDR3 nucleotide sequence: TGTGCCAGCTCACCCCCGTCAATAGGACAACGGAATGAAGCTTTCTTT.

Concerning this clone: Germline and junction disagree at one end, which may indicate a read error. V and J are TRBV5-1 and TRBJ2-7; 9 nucleotides agree with TRBD2. This CDR3 has 17 amino acids. Per the germline V gene, CDR1 is SGHRS and CDR2 is YFSETQ. Here the CDR3 DNA reads TGCGCCAGCAGCTTGACTACTTACGGGACTAGCTCCAACGAGCAGTACTTC. Translating it yields CASSLTTYGTSSNEQYF.

DNA for the CDR3: TGCGCCAGCAGCCGGGGAGGTGGGGTTTACACTGAAGCTTTCTTT. This sequence encodes CASSRGGGVYTEAFF. V is TRBV5-1 and J is TRBJ1-1; D not certain. From germline, CDR1 is SGHRS and CDR2 YFSETQ. V lost 4 bases to trimming and J lost 3 bases, with 16 bases between them. The CDR3 length is 15 residues.

This chain links TRBV7-6 with TRBJ1-5; possibly TRBD1 for D (6 bases). The CDR3 is 13 residues long. The ends were cut back, 5 bases at V and 4 bases at J, with 9 bases in the middle. The germline gives CDR1 SGHVS, CDR2 FNYEAQ. The DNA for the CDR3 is TGTGCCAGCAGCCCGGACAGAAATCAGCCCCAGCATTTT. Protein product: CASSPDRNQPQHF.

This chain links TRBV2 with TRBJ1-1; TRBD1 is a possible D gene (6 bases). V was clipped by 5 bases and J by 7 bases, with 11 bases between them. The CDR3 runs 12 residues. Germline values: CDR1 SNHLY, CDR2 FYNNEI. CDR3 in DNA: TGTGCCAGCAGTATGCAGGGGCTTGAAGCTTTCTTT. Translated: CASSMQGLEAFF.

This chain joins TRBV20-1 and TRBJ2-3, with D perhaps matching TRBD1 (5 bases). Trimming took 3 bases from V and 1 from J, leaving 11 bases between them. Germline V gene data show CDR1 as DFQATT and CDR2 as SNEGSKA (reference sequence). The CDR3 totals 14 residues. The chain's CDR3 is CSASARAGTDTQYF. Here the CDR3 DNA reads TGCAGTGCTAGTGCCAGGGCCGGCACAGATACGCAGTATTTT.

The chain employs TRBV11-2 and TRBJ1-2, with D tentatively TRBD1 (6 bases). CDR3 length equals 14 residues. Germline V gene sequence: CDR1 SGHAT, CDR2 FQNNGV. V was cut by 2 bases and J by 4 bases, with 11 bases left in between. CDR3 nucleotides: TGTGCCAGCAGCTTAAGTGGGGGGGCCTATGGCTACACCTTC. This encodes CASSLSGGAYGYTF.

This chain joins TRBV6-5 and TRBJ2-1; 11 nucleotides match TRBD2. With V trimmed by 6 bases and J by 10 bases, 5 bases remained unmatched. The CDR3 sequence is 13 residues long. Germline CDR1 reads MNHEY; CDR2 reads SVGAGI. CDR3 DNA sequence: TGTGCCAGCAGGACTAGCGGGATGCTCGAGCAGTTCTTC. Protein: CASRTSGMLEQFF.